This T cell receptor beta chain was observed in a study of blood T cell repertoires in COVID-19. Study context: T cells, B-cell-depleted T cells, or PBMCs provided the cDNA or gDNA that served as material.

The assay was immunoSEQ multiplex PCR, and TCRdb's table has in-frame clones only and misses some. Among nearly 110,000 clones listed, around 89% were seen once. The CDR3 length is 16 residues. V was pared by 4 bases and J by 0 bases, with 14 bases between. Germline assignment: CDR1 MNHEY and CDR2 SVGAGI. The genes are TRBV6-5 and TRBJ2-3, with D possibly matching TRBD2 (6 bases). The sequence came from a man in his forties with active or convalescent COVID-19. Sequencing was done on a sample of peripheral blood. Here the CDR3 DNA reads TGTGCCAGCAGTTTAAGGGCTAGCGCTAGCACAGATACGCAGTATTTT. Protein product: CASSLRASASTDTQYF.